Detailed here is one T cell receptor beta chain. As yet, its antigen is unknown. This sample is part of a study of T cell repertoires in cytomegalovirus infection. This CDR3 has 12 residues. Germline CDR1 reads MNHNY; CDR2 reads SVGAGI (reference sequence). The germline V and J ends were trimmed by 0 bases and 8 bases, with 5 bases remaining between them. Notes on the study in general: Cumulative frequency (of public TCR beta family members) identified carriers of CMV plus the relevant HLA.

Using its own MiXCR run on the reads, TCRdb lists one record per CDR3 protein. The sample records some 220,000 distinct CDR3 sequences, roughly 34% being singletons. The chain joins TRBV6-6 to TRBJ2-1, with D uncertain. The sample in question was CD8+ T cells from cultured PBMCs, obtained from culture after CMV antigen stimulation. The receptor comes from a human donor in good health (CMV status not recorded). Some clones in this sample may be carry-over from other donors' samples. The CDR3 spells CASSYSLYEQFF. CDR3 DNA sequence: TGTGCCAGCAGTTACTCGCTCTATGAGCAGTTCTTC.